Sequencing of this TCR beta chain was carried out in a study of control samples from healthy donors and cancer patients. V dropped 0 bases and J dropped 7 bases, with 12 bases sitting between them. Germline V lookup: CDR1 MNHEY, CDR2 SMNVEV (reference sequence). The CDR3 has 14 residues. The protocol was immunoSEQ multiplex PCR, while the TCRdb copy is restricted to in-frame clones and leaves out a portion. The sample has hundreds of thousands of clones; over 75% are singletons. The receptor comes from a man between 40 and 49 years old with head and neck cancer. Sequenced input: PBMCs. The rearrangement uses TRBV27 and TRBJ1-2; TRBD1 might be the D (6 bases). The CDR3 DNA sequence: TGTGCCAGCAGTTTATCCCCAGGGGATGGTGGCTACACCTTC. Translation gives CASSLSPGDGGYTF.